This T cell receptor beta chain is from a study of control samples from healthy donors and cancer patients. CDR1 and CDR2 (germline): LGHDT, YNNKEL (reference sequence). This CDR3 comprises 16 residues. V shed 6 bases and J 5 bases; nucleotides not matched to a gene: 9. Here immunoSEQ multiplex PCR was the method, and the copy in TCRdb shows in-frame clones only, minus some. The data hold roughly 120,000 clones, with less than 95% observed a single time. The TCR originated in a human donor in good health. The donor label of this sample is uncertain. The sample was blood. This rearrangement joins TRBV3-1 (or the pseudogene TRBV3-2) to TRBJ2-1, with 11 nucleotides matching TRBD2. CDR3: CASSLVAGGEDNEQFF. For the CDR3, the DNA is TGTGCCAGCAGTCTGGTAGCGGGGGGGGAGGACAATGAGCAGTTCTTC.